Reported below is one TCR beta chain. Generated by immunoSEQ multiplex PCR, the TCRdb table keeps only in-frame clones and is missing some. The table has roughly 710,000 clones, approximately 85% seen once. CDR3 length equals 14 residues. J gave up 8 bases and V 7 bases, and 12 bases lay outside the gene matches. Germline V gene sequence: CDR1 LNHDA, CDR2 SQIVND (reference sequence). The sample comes from a study of shared T cell receptors in the human thymus. These data were also reused for a study on human thymus T cells.

This chain joins TRBV19 and TRBJ1-2, with 8 bases lining up with TRBD1. The source is a girl in the first two years of life with a congenital heart defect. Sequenced material: thymocytes. The CDR3 nucleotides read TGTGCCAGTATCAACCCAACAGGGGGAGGGGGCTACACCTTC. As protein: CASINPTGGGGYTF.